These 32 T cell receptor beta chains originate from one sample sequenced in a study of T cell responses to AZD1222 COVID-19 vaccine. Method: immunoSEQ multiplex PCR; TCRdb's copy keeps in-frame clones and lacks some. In the table there are 150,000 or so clones, 85% to 95% of which are singletons. The sample consisted of peripheral blood, taken on day 0 of MenACWY control vaccination. These TCRs come from an adult in good health.

The V call is TRBV7-9, the J call TRBJ1-1, with 8 bases aligning to TRBD1. V was clipped by 5 bases and J by 2 bases; unmatched bases: 10. CDR3 length: 16 amino acids. Germline values: CDR1 SEHNR, CDR2 FQNEAQ (reference sequence). The CDR3 sequence: CASSPYRGEINTEAFF. The CDR3 DNA is TGTGCCAGCAGCCCTTACAGGGGGGAAATCAACACTGAAGCTTTCTTT. The full variable domain, in which reference TRBV7-9 and TRBJ1-1 provide the parts outside the CDR3, is DTGVSQNPRHKITKRGQNVTFRCDPISEHNRLYWYRQTLGQGPEFLTYFQNEAQLEKSRLLSDRFSAERPKGSFSTLEIQRTEQGDSAMYLCASSPYRGEINTEAFFGQGTRLTVV.

This chain uses TRBV28 with TRBJ1-1; D may be TRBD1 (5 bases). Germline values: CDR1 MDHEN, CDR2 SYDVKM. The CDR3 has 16 amino acids. V was trimmed by 1 base and J by 0 bases, leaving 12 bases between them. The CDR3 DNA sequence: TGTGCCAGCAGTTTATCGGCGGGGCCTGTGAACACTGAAGCTTTCTTT. It specifies CASSLSAGPVNTEAFF.

This chain links TRBV18 with TRBJ1-5, with D possibly matching TRBD1 (5 bases). This CDR3 is 15 amino acids long. Germline loops: CDR1 KGHSH, CDR2 LQKENI. The V gene lost 0 bases and the J gene lost 3 bases, with 9 bases spanning the gap. The chain's CDR3 is CASSPPRETNQPQHF. For the CDR3, the DNA is TGTGCCAGCTCACCACCCAGGGAGACCAATCAGCCCCAGCATTTT.

The chain couples TRBV24-1 to TRBJ2-1, with unresolved D. Germline CDR1 KGHDR, CDR2 SFDVKD. Between the trimmed V and J ends, which lost 4 bases and 8 bases, there was a span of 8 bases. This CDR3 spans 12 amino acids. The CDR3 region has the DNA TGTGCCACCAGTGAAGCAACCGATGAGCAGTTCTTC. As protein: CATSEATDEQFF.

This clone has only one observation. J is TRBJ1-2 and V is TRBV7-3; 8 bases match TRBD1. The CDR3 is 16 residues long. The V gene end was trimmed by 5 bases and the J gene end by 2 bases; junction bases not matched to a gene: 10. Germline V gene sequence: CDR1 SGHTA, CDR2 FQGTGA. The CDR3, as DNA: TGTGCCAGCAGCGCCCGGACAGGGAGCGGCAACTATGGCTACACCTTC. Residues: CASSARTGSGNYGYTF.

The chain has TRBV6-2 or TRBV6-3 and TRBJ1-2; the match to TRBD1 covers 9 bases. CDR1 MNHEY and CDR2 SVGEGT come from the germline V gene. With V trimmed by 5 bases and J by 1 base, 2 bases remained unmatched. This CDR3 has 14 amino acids. The CDR3 nucleotides are TGTGCCAGCAGTAGGGGACAGGGTAACTATGGCTACACCTTC. Its protein is CASSRGQGNYGYTF.

Comment on this clone: Distinct nucleotide sequences in the sample also encode this CDR3. The chain couples TRBV2 to TRBJ1-1; 7 bases line up with TRBD1. Losses at the gene ends were 6 bases for V and 2 bases for J; bases not matched to a gene: 3. Germline CDR1 reads SNHLY; CDR2 reads FYNNEI. The CDR3 sequence is 13 residues long. The CDR3 nucleotides read TGTGCCAGCAGGGGACAGCCTAACACTGAAGCTTTCTTT. Translating gives CASRGQPNTEAFF.

The chain employs TRBV19 and TRBJ1-5; D may be TRBD1 (6 bases). The V and J ends lost 4 bases and 1 base respectively, with 11 bases between them. The CDR3 is 15 amino acids. Germline V gene data show CDR1 as LNHDA and CDR2 as SQIVND (reference sequence). The CDR3: CASSTPQGSNQPQHF. The CDR3 DNA follows: TGTGCCAGTAGTACCCCTCAGGGGAGCAATCAGCCCCAGCATTTT.

V is TRBV12-3 or TRBV12-4 and J is TRBJ1-1; D unclear. The CDR3 extends over 13 amino acids. Trimming took off 7 bases at V and 6 bases at J, with 15 bases between the two ends. The DNA of the CDR3 is TGTGCCAGCACCCCGGGAGGTAGGGCTGAAGCTTTCTTT. Translating gives CASTPGGRAEAFF.

This clone is a singleton in its sample. The chain carries TRBV5-8 and TRBJ1-2; D ambiguous. Trimming took 4 bases from V and 4 from J, leaving 11 bases between them. The CDR3 runs to 13 residues. The V gene's germline CDR1 is SGHTS and CDR2 YDEGEE. CDR3 protein: CASSQFGPYGYTF. The CDR3 bases are TGTGCCAGCAGCCAATTCGGCCCCTATGGCTACACCTTC.

This clone was observed a handful of times. The sample holds other DNA sequences that translate to the same CDR3. The chain combines TRBV9 with TRBJ2-5; 8 bases map to TRBD2. J was trimmed by 2 bases and V by 0 bases; bases with no gene match: 3. The CDR3 covers 15 residues. CDR1 and CDR2 (germline): SGDLS, YYNGEE. CDR3 protein: CASSVAGGPQETQYF. The CDR3, as DNA: TGTGCCAGCAGCGTAGCGGGAGGGCCGCAAGAGACCCAGTACTTC.

Here the CDR3 reads CASRTRDSPYNEQFF. CDR3 DNA: TGTGCCAGCAGGACCCGGGACTCCCCCTACAATGAGCAGTTCTTC. This chain connects TRBV6-5 to TRBJ2-1; a possible D gene is TRBD2 (6 bases). Trimming pared 6 bases from V and 2 bases from J, leaving 14 bases between. Germline V gene data show CDR1 as MNHEY and CDR2 as SVGAGI. This CDR3 has 15 residues.

This chain links TRBV3-1 (or the pseudogene TRBV3-2) with TRBJ1-3; no definite D call. This CDR3 has 15 amino acids. V was shortened by 1 base and J by 1 base, with 8 bases between the two germline ends. Germline assignment: CDR1 LGHDT and CDR2 YNNKEL (reference sequence). The CDR3 DNA reads as TGTGCCAGCAGCCAAGGTATACTTTCTGGAAACACCATATATTTT. This sequence encodes CASSQGILSGNTIYF.

The chain is built from TRBV6-5 and TRBJ2-7; D gene unclear. This CDR3 has 10 amino acids. Germline V gene sequence: CDR1 MNHEY, CDR2 SVGAGI. The V end was cut by 5 bases, the J end by 2 bases, with 1 base between. CDR3 sequence reads: CASSPYEQYF. In nucleotides, the CDR3 is TGTGCCAGCAGTCCCTACGAGCAGTACTTC.

V is TRBV18 and J is TRBJ2-2, with D perhaps TRBD1 (6 bases). The CDR3 loop spans 15 amino acids. CDR1 and CDR2 (germline): KGHSH, LQKENI. The V and J ends lost 6 bases and 0 bases respectively, with 11 bases between them. Here the CDR3 reads CASSHRDTNTGELFF. CDR3 sequence (DNA): TGTGCCAGCTCGCACCGGGACACGAACACCGGGGAGCTGTTTTTT.

The gene calls are TRBV4-1 and TRBJ1-5; D not certain. Germline-derived CDR1 and CDR2 are MGHRA and YSYEKL. This CDR3 region has 16 residues. V was pared by 5 bases and J by 1 base, with 15 bases between. The CDR3 sequence: CASSVNLDGSNQPQHF. CDR3 DNA: TGCGCCAGCAGCGTAAACCTTGACGGCAGCAATCAGCCCCAGCATTTT.

This clone was counted a single time. The V and J genes are TRBV5-1 and TRBJ1-3; 8 nucleotides align to TRBD1. CDR1 and CDR2 (germline): SGHRS, YFSETQ. CDR3 length: 16 amino acids. Unmatched junction bases numbered 5, after V lost 3 bases and J lost 0 bases. The CDR3, as DNA: TGCGCCAGCAGCTGGGGACAGGCCTACTCTGGAAACACCATATATTTT. Its translation is CASSWGQAYSGNTIYF.

The rearrangement joins TRBV6-5 to TRBJ1-3, with D possibly TRBD1 on 5 matching bases. Germline assignment: CDR1 MNHEY and CDR2 SVGAGI. V lost 6 bases to trimming and J lost 4 bases, with 13 bases between them. There are 14 residues in the CDR3. The CDR3, as DNA: TGTGCCAGCAGACAGGACTCAGACGGAAACACCATATATTTT. Its protein product is CASRQDSDGNTIYF.

This clone appeared once. In DNA, the CDR3 is TGTGCCAGCTCGGCCTCTACAAGGACTGAAGCTTTCTTT. Translated: CASSASTRTEAFF. This chain links TRBV6-5 with TRBJ1-1; D gene uncertain. Trimming pared 8 bases from V and 5 bases from J, leaving 15 bases between. Looked up from germline, CDR1 is MNHEY and CDR2 is SVGAGI. This CDR3 comprises 13 residues.

The rearrangement links TRBV7-3 to TRBJ1-2, with 11 nucleotides matching TRBD1. The CDR3 contains 17 residues. The ends lost 2 bases at V and 4 bases at J; junction bases unmatched: 9. CDR1 and CDR2 (germline): SGHTA, FQGTGA. In DNA, the CDR3 is TGTGCCAGCAGCTTAGTGGACAGGGGGCGCCTAAGCTATGGCTACACCTTC. Its translation is CASSLVDRGRLSYGYTF.

The J gene is TRBJ1-5, the V gene TRBV28; 7 nucleotides agree with TRBD1. Germline CDR1 reads MDHEN; CDR2 reads SYDVKM. Trimming at V came to 3 bases and at J to 6 bases, leaving 5 bases not matched to a gene. The CDR3 is 14 amino acids. The CDR3 DNA reads TGTGCCAGCAGTTTGACGGCAGGGGGTCAGCCCCAGCATTTT. It encodes CASSLTAGGQPQHF.

The rearrangement joins TRBV10-3 to TRBJ2-7; tentative D call: TRBD1 (6 bases). The CDR3 has 15 residues. Deletions cut 1 base from V and 2 bases from J, with 12 bases between. CDR1 and CDR2 (germline): ENHRY, SYGVKD. This CDR3 is CAISEFLTGAYEQYF. CDR3 nucleotides: TGTGCCATCAGTGAGTTTTTGACAGGTGCCTACGAGCAGTACTTC.

The chain carries TRBV2 and TRBJ2-3; possibly TRBD1 for D (6 bases). V was shortened by 10 bases and J by 4 bases, with 18 bases between the two germline ends. The V gene's germline CDR1 is SNHLY and CDR2 FYNNEI. This CDR3 is built from 14 residues. The CDR3 is CAIQTGDTSDTQYF. The CDR3 DNA sequence: TGTGCCATCCAGACTGGGGACACCTCAGATACGCAGTATTTT.

With respect to this clone: One end of the junction varies from germline; a read error may be responsible. The chain links TRBV7-8 to TRBJ1-5; TRBD1 is a possible D gene (5 bases). CDR1 is SGHVS, CDR2 FQNEAQ, per germline. There are 14 residues in the CDR3. CDR3 residues: CASRLGAANQPQHF. CDR3 in DNA: TGTGCCAGCAGATTAGGGGCCGCCAATCAGCCCCAGCATTTT.

The chain is built from TRBV2 and TRBJ2-2; 7 bases fit TRBD2. CDR1 SNHLY and CDR2 FYNNEI come from the germline V gene. The CDR3 sequence is 16 residues long. The J segment lost 4 bases and the V segment lost 7 bases, leaving 12 bases of the junction unmatched. The CDR3 region is CASTVRRDYLTGELFF. CDR3 DNA: TGTGCCAGCACGGTTCGACGGGACTACCTCACCGGGGAGCTGTTTTTT.

The chain employs TRBV3-1 (or the pseudogene TRBV3-2) and TRBJ1-6, with 10 positions matching TRBD1. The ends lost 3 bases at V and 9 bases at J; junction bases unmatched: 5. Germline CDR1 reads LGHDT; CDR2 reads YNNKEL (reference sequence). The CDR3 has 15 amino acids. The CDR3 loop is CASSQSGTGVSPLHF. CDR3 DNA: TGTGCCAGCAGCCAGTCCGGGACAGGGGTTTCACCCCTCCACTTT.

V is TRBV7-3 and J is TRBJ2-6; 9 bases map to TRBD1. V lost 5 bases and J lost 4; bases outside the gene matches: 6. The CDR3 is made up of 16 amino acids. The germline V gene has CDR1 SGHTA and CDR2 FQGTGA. The CDR3 sequence is CASSIGQGNGANVLTF. In DNA form, the CDR3 reads TGTGCCAGCAGCATCGGACAGGGGAACGGGGCCAACGTCCTGACTTTC.

The chain recombines TRBV6-5 with TRBJ1-5, with 8 bases identical to TRBD1. This CDR3 has 15 residues. Germline V gene data show CDR1 as MNHEY and CDR2 as SVGAGI. Losses at the gene ends were 7 bases for V and 7 bases for J; bases not matched to a gene: 12. Here the CDR3 reads CASTDQGAGRQPQHF. CDR3 nucleotides: TGTGCCAGCACGGACCAGGGGGCGGGTCGACAGCCCCAGCATTTT.

This chain connects TRBV6-5 to TRBJ2-5, with D maybe TRBD2 (6 bases). The CDR3 runs 15 residues. Trimming shortened V by 7 bases and J by 3 bases, and 18 bases separated the two germline ends. The V gene's germline CDR1 is MNHEY and CDR2 SVGAGI. CDR3 loop: CASTSRGWTKETQYF. The CDR3 bases are TGTGCCAGCACCTCCCGGGGTTGGACTAAAGAGACCCAGTACTTC.

The chain combines TRBV5-4 with TRBJ1-2; the match to TRBD1 covers 7 bases. The CDR3 loop spans 14 amino acids. Trimming cost V 7 bases and J 0 bases; bases outside gene matches: 6. Germline lookup yields CDR1 SGHNT and CDR2 YYREEE (reference sequence). The CDR3 here is CASGGGGSNYGYTF. As DNA, the CDR3 is TGTGCCAGCGGCGGAGGGGGCTCTAACTATGGCTACACCTTC. The full variable domain, completed using reference TRBV5-4 and TRBJ1-2, is ETGVTQSPTHLIKTRGQQVTLRCSSQSGHNTVSWYQQALGQGPQFIFQYYREEENGRGNFPPRFSGLQFPNYSSELNVNALELDDSALYLCASGGGGSNYGYTFGSGTRLTVV.

The chain has TRBV5-1 and TRBJ1-5, with D unclear. Germline V gene data show CDR1 as SGHRS and CDR2 as YFSETQ. The CDR3 sequence is 14 residues long. Trimming pared 3 bases from V and 3 bases from J, leaving 10 bases between. The CDR3 nucleotides read TGCGCCAGCAGCTACGGTGATGCCAATCAGCCCCAGCATTTT. Encoded protein: CASSYGDANQPQHF.

The V gene is TRBV9, the J gene TRBJ1-4; D may be TRBD1 (6 bases). Looked up from germline, CDR1 is SGDLS and CDR2 is YYNGEE. Trimming removed 4 bases from V and 7 bases from J, with 17 bases in between. The CDR3 spans 15 residues. CDR3 region: CASSSQGTSGEKLFF. The CDR3 region has the DNA TGTGCCAGCAGCTCTCAGGGGACATCGGGTGAAAAACTGTTTTTT.